Detailed here is one T cell receptor beta chain. This sample is part of a study of radiation and T cells in renal cell carcinoma. The assay was immunoSEQ multiplex PCR, and TCRdb's table has in-frame clones only and misses some. The table shows 30,000 to 40,000 clones, with roughly 80% occurring only once. Time point specified: blood 4 weeks post-SBRT, at nephrectomy. Treatment defined: 15 Gy SBRT to primary tumor, nephrectomy 4 weeks later. This CDR3 is 22 amino acids long. V is TRBV21-1 and J is TRBJ2-4; the tabulated D call, TRBD1, remains unverified against the DNA. TRBV21-1 is assigned pseudogene status. Sequenced here: blood, sampled from a patient whose treatment included radiotherapy and nephrectomy. The TCR comes from a man in his fifties or sixties with renal cell carcinoma. The CDR3 region has the DNA TGTGCCAGCAGCTTAAGAGGGGGACAAATGGTAGCCAAAACCGGACCGAAAAACATTCAGTACTTC. Translation gives CASSLRGGQMVAKTGPKNIQYF.